The 25 T cell receptor beta chains listed next were all sequenced from one sample in a study of blood T cell repertoires in COVID-19. Only in-frame clones appear in the TCRdb table, and some are missing; sequencing was by immunoSEQ multiplex PCR. Of 200,000 to 300,000 clones in the sample, approximately 86% were seen once. The source material was peripheral blood. The receptors originated from a man aged 25-45 years with active or convalescent COVID-19.

V and J are TRBV14 and TRBJ2-3, with D possibly matching TRBD1 (5 bases). Germline V gene lookup returns CDR1 SGHDN and CDR2 FVKESK. Trimming cost V 4 bases and J 2 bases, with 16 bases left between them. The CDR3 runs to 16 residues. This CDR3 is CASSPRSGWPTDTQYF. In DNA form, the CDR3 reads TGTGCCAGCAGCCCCCGATCAGGGTGGCCCACAGATACGCAGTATTTT. The complete variable domain, with remaining parts taken from reference TRBV14 and TRBJ2-3, reads EAGVTQFPSHSVIEKGQTVTLRCDPISGHDNLYWYRRVMGKEIKFLLHFVKESKQDESGMPNNRFLAERTGGTYSTLKVQPAELEDSGVYFCASSPRSGWPTDTQYFGPGTRLTVL.

The rearrangement uses TRBV19 and TRBJ2-7; 8 bases are shared with TRBD1. Germline CDR1 reads LNHDA; CDR2 reads SQIVND (reference sequence). The CDR3 extends over 15 amino acids. Trimming took 5 bases from V and 1 from J; bases not matched to a gene: 7. As DNA, the CDR3 is TGTGCCAGTAGTGACAGGACAGGGACGTCCTACGAGCAGTACTTC. This gives the protein CASSDRTGTSYEQYF.

The chain has TRBV5-5 and TRBJ2-4; possible D gene TRBD1, 6 bases. This CDR3 is built from 15 residues. V was shortened by 4 bases and J by 8 bases, with 19 bases between the two germline ends. Looked up from germline, CDR1 is SGHKS and CDR2 is YYEKEE (reference sequence). CDR3 coding DNA: TGTGCCAGCAGCCGTAACACAGGGCAGGGCGACATTCAGTACTTC. Protein: CASSRNTGQGDIQYF.

The chain joins TRBV3-1 (or the pseudogene TRBV3-2) to TRBJ1-4, with TRBD1 as a possible D gene (5 bases). The CDR3 is made up of 16 amino acids. The germline V gene encodes CDR1 LGHDT and CDR2 YNNKEL (reference sequence). Trimming shortened V by 5 bases and J by 0 bases, and 13 bases separated the two germline ends. CDR3 residues: CASSGGTYATNEKLFF. The CDR3 DNA sequence: TGTGCCAGCAGCGGCGGGACCTACGCAACTAATGAAAAACTGTTTTTT.

This clone has just a few counts. The CDR3 DNA reads as TGTGCCAGCAGTGATCGCCAGGGCCGAAACACCATATATTTT. Its translation is CASSDRQGRNTIYF. The chain links TRBV6-1 to TRBJ1-3; D might be TRBD1 (5 bases). The length of the CDR3 is 14 residues. Looked up from germline, CDR1 is MNHNS and CDR2 is SASEGT. Trimming left V 3 bases short and J 5 bases short, with 11 bases between.

The chain has TRBV2 and TRBJ1-6; 9 positions agree with TRBD1. Germline CDR1 and CDR2: SNHLY and FYNNEI. With 7 bases clipped from V and 9 bases from J, the junction kept 7 bases outside the gene matches. The CDR3 is made up of 14 amino acids. The CDR3 DNA follows: TGTGCCAGCACAGACAGGGGGGTTGGTTCACCCCTCCACTTT. Protein sequence: CASTDRGVGSPLHF.

The chain combines TRBV5-6 with TRBJ1-5, with 7 nucleotides matching TRBD1. The germline CDR1 and CDR2 sequences are SGHDT and YYEEEE. V was pared by 2 bases and J by 0 bases, with 2 bases of the junction left unmatched. The CDR3 is made up of 15 amino acids. This chain's CDR3 is CASSLGQVSNQPQHF. The CDR3 DNA reads TGTGCCAGCAGCTTAGGACAGGTTAGCAATCAGCCCCAGCATTTT.

This clone has only a few counts. This chain links TRBV3-1 (or the pseudogene TRBV3-2) with TRBJ2-5; 8 nucleotides line up with TRBD1. Germline CDR1 and CDR2: LGHDT and YNNKEL (reference sequence). Germline trimming cut 1 base from V and 5 bases from J; bases unmatched to any gene: 9. This CDR3 has 16 amino acids. The CDR3 nucleotides read TGTGCCAGCAGCCAAGGTCCAGGGCAGGGGGCCGAGACCCAGTACTTC. Amino acids: CASSQGPGQGAETQYF.

This chain uses TRBV10-1 with TRBJ2-2; 7 bases are a match to TRBD1. Trimming took 5 bases from V and 0 from J; bases not matched to a gene: 3. This CDR3 is built from 15 residues. Germline CDR1 reads WNHNN; CDR2 reads SYGVQD (reference sequence). CDR3 loop: CASSQGTANTGELFF. CDR3 DNA sequence: TGCGCCAGCAGTCAAGGGACAGCGAACACCGGGGAGCTGTTTTTT.

The chain couples TRBV13 to TRBJ1-5; TRBD1 matches at 7 bases. This CDR3 has 15 residues. CDR1 PRHDT and CDR2 FYEKMQ come from the germline V gene (reference sequence). V was pared by 5 bases and J by 3 bases, with 7 bases of the junction left unmatched. CDR3 coding DNA: TGTGCCAGCAGCCGCCGGGACAGCTACAATCAGCCCCAGCATTTT. This sequence encodes CASSRRDSYNQPQHF.

The chain joins TRBV19 to TRBJ2-3; TRBD1 is a possible D gene (5 bases). V was cut by 9 bases and J by 3 bases, with 19 bases left in between. Germline CDR1 is LNHDA and CDR2 is SQIVND (reference sequence). The CDR3 consists of 15 residues. The CDR3 nucleotides are TGTGCCAGCAGTCTGTCCCAGGGTGTAACAGATACGCAGTATTTT. It yields the protein CASSLSQGVTDTQYF. Looking up the rest from reference TRBV19 and TRBJ2-3 gives the full variable domain: DGGITQSPKYLFRKEGQNVTLSCEQNLNHDAMYWYRQDPGQGLRLIYYSQIVNDFQKGDIAEGYSVSREKKESFPLTVTSAQKNPTAFYLCASSLSQGVTDTQYFGPGTRLTVL.

Only one count was recorded for this clone. The chain couples TRBV5-4 to TRBJ1-4, with D uncertain. With 4 bases removed from V and 3 bases from J, the gap between germline ends came to 19 bases. Germline V gene sequence: CDR1 SGHNT, CDR2 YYREEE (reference sequence). This CDR3 is built from 17 residues. CDR3 sequence: CASSQGSLQRANEKLFF. CDR3 nucleotides: TGTGCCAGCAGCCAAGGATCGCTACAACGGGCTAATGAAAAACTGTTTTTT.

The chain has TRBV29-1 and TRBJ2-1; 8 bases line up with TRBD1. Germline loops: CDR1 SQVTM, CDR2 ANQGSEA. V lost 5 bases and J lost 0; bases outside the gene matches: 3. The CDR3 is made up of 14 amino acids. This CDR3 reads CSVMDRASYNEQFF. Written as DNA, the CDR3 is TGCAGCGTTATGGACAGGGCCTCCTACAATGAGCAGTTCTTC.

This sequence joins TRBV3-1 (or the pseudogene TRBV3-2) and TRBJ1-6, with 10 bases identical to TRBD1. The CDR3 consists of 14 residues. Germline assignment: CDR1 LGHDT and CDR2 YNNKEL (reference sequence). V was clipped by 10 bases and J by 9 bases; unmatched bases: 9. The CDR3: CATSPGTGASPLHF. Written as DNA, the CDR3 is TGTGCCACCTCACCCGGGACAGGGGCTTCACCCCTCCACTTT.

The J gene is TRBJ1-2, the V gene TRBV9; no clear D. Trimming removed 3 bases from V and 4 bases from J, with 10 bases in between. In germline, CDR1 is SGDLS, CDR2 YYNGEE. The CDR3 contains 13 residues. The chain's CDR3 is CASSASASYGYTF. CDR3 bases: TGTGCCAGCAGCGCGAGTGCTAGCTATGGCTACACCTTC. The variable domain in full, completed from reference TRBV9 and TRBJ1-2, reads DSGVTQTPKHLITATGQRVTLRCSPRSGDLSVYWYQQSLDQGLQFLIQYYNGEERAKGNILERFSAQQFPDLHSELNLSSLELGDSALYFCASSASASYGYTFGSGTRLTVV.

V usage is TRBV5-6 and J usage is TRBJ2-2, with D unclear. CDR1 SGHDT and CDR2 YYEEEE come from the germline V gene. The CDR3 length is 11 residues. V was pared by 0 bases and J by 8 bases, with 2 bases between. The DNA for the CDR3 is TGTGCCAGCAGCTTGGCGGGGGAGCTGTTTTTT. Protein product: CASSLAGELFF.

V and J are TRBV10-3 and TRBJ2-1, with TRBD1 matching 8 bases. CDR1 is ENHRY, CDR2 SYGVKD, per germline. This CDR3 has 15 residues. The V segment lost 5 bases and the J segment 4 bases; nucleotides outside the gene matches: 7. The CDR3 loop is CAISLSGQEYNEQFF. The CDR3 bases are TGTGCCATCAGTCTATCGGGACAGGAGTACAATGAGCAGTTCTTC.

The chain links TRBV6-1 to TRBJ1-5; D not resolved. Trimming removed 2 bases at V and 1 base at J, with 9 bases between. This CDR3 spans 15 amino acids. The V gene's germline CDR1 is MNHNS and CDR2 SASEGT. CDR3 nucleotides: TGTGCCAGCAGTGAAAATATAATAAGCAATCAGCCCCAGCATTTT. As protein: CASSENIISNQPQHF.

This chain links TRBV3-1 (or the pseudogene TRBV3-2) with TRBJ1-1; a possible D gene is TRBD1 (5 bases). The CDR3 has 18 amino acids. Trimming removed 4 bases from V and 7 bases from J, with 28 bases in between. CDR1 is LGHDT and CDR2 is YNNKEL in the germline V gene (reference sequence). CDR3 DNA: TGTGCCAGCAGCCGACAACTACAAGTGGAACCAATCAGGGATGAAGCTTTCTTT. Protein sequence: CASSRQLQVEPIRDEAFF.

This rearrangement joins TRBV12-3 or TRBV12-4 to TRBJ1-6; 8 positions match TRBD1. Trimming cost V 7 bases and J 11 bases; bases outside gene matches: 4. The CDR3 is 12 residues long. The chain's CDR3 is CASNQGATPLHF. The CDR3, as DNA: TGTGCCAGCAATCAGGGGGCGACACCCCTCCACTTT.

The J gene is TRBJ2-2, the V gene TRBV3-1 (or the pseudogene TRBV3-2); 7 positions agree with TRBD2. The CDR3 contains 14 residues. Germline CDR1 reads LGHDT; CDR2 reads YNNKEL (reference sequence). Trimming at V came to 6 bases and at J to 2 bases, leaving 3 bases not matched to a gene. The CDR3 DNA reads as TGTGCCAGCAGACGCGGGAGCAACACCGGGGAGCTGTTTTTT. It encodes CASRRGSNTGELFF.

The gene calls are TRBV6-1 and TRBJ1-4; possible D gene TRBD1, 5 bases. CDR3 length: 13 residues. Looked up from germline, CDR1 is MNHNS and CDR2 is SASEGT. The V and J ends lost 1 base and 10 bases respectively, with 10 bases between them. CDR3 amino acids: CASSEGGSRKLFF. DNA of the CDR3: TGTGCCAGCAGTGAAGGGGGCAGTCGAAAACTGTTTTTT.

The rearrangement uses TRBV5-1 and TRBJ1-4; no clear D. V was pared by 0 bases and J by 11 bases, with 11 bases between. The CDR3 spans 13 residues. Germline assignment: CDR1 SGHRS and CDR2 YFSETQ. CDR3 region: CASSLDTSPKLFF. CDR3 sequence (DNA): TGCGCCAGCAGCTTGGACACCTCGCCGAAACTGTTTTTT.

The chain recombines TRBV7-2 with TRBJ2-4; 12 bases agree with TRBD2. CDR3 size: 19 residues. Per the germline V gene, CDR1 is SGHTA and CDR2 is FQGNSA. J was trimmed by 1 base and V by 5 bases; bases with no gene match: 12. The chain's CDR3 is CASSQTTSGGLGAKNIQYF. CDR3 nucleotide sequence: TGTGCCAGCAGCCAGACGACTAGCGGGGGCCTGGGGGCCAAAAACATTCAGTACTTC.

This chain links TRBV30 with TRBJ2-5; D is perhaps TRBD2 (7 bases). This CDR3 comprises 12 residues. V gave up 4 bases and J gave up 5 bases, with 11 bases separating them. Germline assignment: CDR1 GTSNPN and CDR2 SVGIG (reference sequence). The DNA for the CDR3 is TGTGCCTGGAAGGGGGGGTATGAGACCCAGTACTTC. Amino acid sequence: CAWKGGYETQYF.